Below, 11 T cell receptor beta chains from the same sample are listed, as sequenced in a study of monozygotic twins with inflammatory bowel disease. TCRdb reworked the 5' RACE reads into one entry per CDR3 protein, no DNA. The sample totals under 200,000 distinct CDR3 sequences. Material for sequencing was blood. The source is a human donor with ulcerative colitis or Crohn's disease, or a healthy co-twin of an affected twin (not recorded which).

V and J are TRBV20-1 and TRBJ2-1; TCRdb reports TRBD2, a call that lacks DNA to check it against. This CDR3 spans 16 amino acids. Germline V gene data show CDR1 as DFQATT and CDR2 as SNEGSKA (reference sequence). CDR3 in amino acids: CSARESGRGFRNEQFF.

The chain uses TRBV4-3 and TRBJ1-1. The length of the CDR3 is 15 residues. Germline V gives CDR1 LGHNA, CDR2 YSLEER. The CDR3 is CASSQDQGSRTEAFF.

This chain joins TRBV27 and TRBJ1-2; the D call from TCRdb, TRBD1, cannot be confirmed without DNA. The germline V gene encodes CDR1 MNHEY and CDR2 SMNVEV (reference sequence). The CDR3 covers 18 residues. The CDR3 is CASSPTGQGAPKSYGYTF.

The chain is built from TRBV12-3 or TRBV12-4 and TRBJ1-1. The CDR3 contains 14 residues. CDR3 sequence reads: CASRTLSDNTEAFF.

V usage is TRBV5-4 and J usage is TRBJ1-1; without DNA, the TCRdb call of TRBD1 cannot be checked. The length of the CDR3 is 16 residues. The germline V gene encodes CDR1 SGHNT and CDR2 YYREEE (reference sequence). CDR3 residues: CASSRPGQAQNTEAFF.

The chain uses TRBV27 and TRBJ2-1; TCRdb reports TRBD2, a call that lacks DNA to check it against. In germline, CDR1 is MNHEY, CDR2 SMNVEV (reference sequence). The CDR3 runs to 14 residues. The CDR3 region is CASISTGGANEQFF.

The chain recombines TRBV27 with TRBJ2-7; TCRdb lists TRBD1, though no DNA is available to test this call. The CDR3 runs to 14 residues. Germline CDR1 MNHEY, CDR2 SMNVEV (reference sequence). The CDR3 spells CASWGQGTSYEQYF.

The genes are TRBV6-2 or TRBV6-3 and TRBJ1-5; TCRdb's D gene call, TRBD1, goes unchecked for lack of DNA. Germline CDR1 reads MNHEY; CDR2 reads SVGEGT. The CDR3 runs 17 residues. The CDR3 reads CASSNIGARDRDQPQHF.

The J gene is TRBJ2-7, the V gene TRBV11-2. The CDR3 has 14 residues. Germline V CDR1 and CDR2: SGHAT, FQNNGV. The CDR3 reads CASSLGQIFYEQYF.

The rearrangement uses TRBV7-2 and TRBJ2-6; TCRdb outputs TRBD1, but without DNA this stays unchecked. Germline lookup yields CDR1 SGHTA and CDR2 FQGNSA. The CDR3 is 14 amino acids. The chain's CDR3 is CARTTGNGANVLTF. The complete variable domain, with remaining parts taken from reference TRBV7-2 and TRBJ2-6, reads GAGVSQSPSNKVTEKGKDVELRCDPISGHTALYWYRQSLGQGLEFLIYFQGNSAPDKSGLPSDRFSAERTGGSVSTLTIQRTQQEDSAVYLCARTTGNGANVLTFGAGSRLTVL.

The V and J genes are TRBV4-2 and TRBJ2-1; with no DNA, the TCRdb D assignment of TRBD1 cannot be verified. The CDR3 loop spans 16 amino acids. CDR1 and CDR2 (germline): LGHNA, YNFKEQ. This CDR3 is CASSNSGTGGRNEQFF.